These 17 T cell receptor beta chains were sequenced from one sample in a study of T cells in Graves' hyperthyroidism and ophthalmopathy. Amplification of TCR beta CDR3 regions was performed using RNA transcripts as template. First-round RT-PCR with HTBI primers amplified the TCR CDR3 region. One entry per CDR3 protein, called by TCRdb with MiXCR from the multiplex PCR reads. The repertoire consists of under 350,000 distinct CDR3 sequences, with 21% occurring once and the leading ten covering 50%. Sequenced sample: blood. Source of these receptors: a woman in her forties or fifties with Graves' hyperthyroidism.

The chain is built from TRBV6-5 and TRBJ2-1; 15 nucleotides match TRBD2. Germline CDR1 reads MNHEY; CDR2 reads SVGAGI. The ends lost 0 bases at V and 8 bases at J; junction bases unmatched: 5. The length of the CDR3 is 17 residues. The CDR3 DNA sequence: TGTGCCAGCAGTTACTCAGGGACTAGCGGGGGGATCTATGAGCAGTTCTTC. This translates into CASSYSGTSGGIYEQFF.

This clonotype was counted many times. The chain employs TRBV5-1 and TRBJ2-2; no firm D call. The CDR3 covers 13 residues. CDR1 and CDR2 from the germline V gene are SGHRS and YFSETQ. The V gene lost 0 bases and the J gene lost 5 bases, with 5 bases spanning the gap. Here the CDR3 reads CASSLGDTGELFF. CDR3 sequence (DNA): TGCGCCAGCAGCTTGGGGGATACCGGGGAGCTGTTTTTT.

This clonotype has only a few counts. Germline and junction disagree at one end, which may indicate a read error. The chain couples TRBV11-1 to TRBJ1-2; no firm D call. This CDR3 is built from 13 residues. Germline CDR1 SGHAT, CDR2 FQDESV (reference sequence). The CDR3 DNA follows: TGTGCCGGCAGCCGAGGACTCAACTGGGGCTACACCTTC. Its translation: CAGSRGLNWGYTF. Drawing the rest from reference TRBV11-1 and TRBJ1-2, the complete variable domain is EAEVAQSPRYKITEKSQAVAFWCDPISGHATLYWYRQILGQGPELLVQFQDESVVDDSQLPKDRFSAERLKGVDSTLKIQPAELGDSAMYLCAGSRGLNWGYTFGSGTRLTVV.

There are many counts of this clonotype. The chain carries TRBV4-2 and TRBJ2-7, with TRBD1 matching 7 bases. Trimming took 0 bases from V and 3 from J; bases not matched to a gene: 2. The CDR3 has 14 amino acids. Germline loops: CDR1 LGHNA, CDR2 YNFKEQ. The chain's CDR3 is CASSQDAGGYEQYF. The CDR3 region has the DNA TGTGCCAGCAGCCAAGACGCAGGGGGCTACGAGCAGTACTTC.

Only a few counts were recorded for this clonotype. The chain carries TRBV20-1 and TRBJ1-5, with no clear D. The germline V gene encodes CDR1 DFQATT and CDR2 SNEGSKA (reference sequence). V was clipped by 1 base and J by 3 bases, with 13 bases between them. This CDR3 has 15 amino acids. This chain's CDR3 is CSARAPAGVNQPQHF. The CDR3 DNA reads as TGCAGTGCTAGAGCCCCCGCCGGAGTCAATCAGCCCCAGCATTTT.

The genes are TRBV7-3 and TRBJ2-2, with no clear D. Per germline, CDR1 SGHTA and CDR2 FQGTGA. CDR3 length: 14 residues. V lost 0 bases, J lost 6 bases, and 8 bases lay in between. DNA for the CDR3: TGTGCCAGCAGCTTAACCCGTGACCCCGGGGAGCTGTTTTTT. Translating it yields CASSLTRDPGELFF.

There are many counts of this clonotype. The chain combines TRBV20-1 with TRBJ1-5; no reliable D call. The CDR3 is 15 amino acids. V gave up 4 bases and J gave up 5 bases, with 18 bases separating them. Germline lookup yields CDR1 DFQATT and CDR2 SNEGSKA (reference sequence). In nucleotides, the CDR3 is TGCAGTGCTAAGAAGGCGGAGGGTGAGCATCAGCCCCAGCATTTT. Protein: CSAKKAEGEHQPQHF.

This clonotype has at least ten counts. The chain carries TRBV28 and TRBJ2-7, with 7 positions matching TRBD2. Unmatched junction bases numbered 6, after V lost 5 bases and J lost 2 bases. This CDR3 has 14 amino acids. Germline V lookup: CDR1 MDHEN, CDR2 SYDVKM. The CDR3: CASSPEREAYEQYF. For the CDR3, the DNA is TGTGCCAGCAGTCCCGAGCGGGAAGCCTACGAGCAGTACTTC.

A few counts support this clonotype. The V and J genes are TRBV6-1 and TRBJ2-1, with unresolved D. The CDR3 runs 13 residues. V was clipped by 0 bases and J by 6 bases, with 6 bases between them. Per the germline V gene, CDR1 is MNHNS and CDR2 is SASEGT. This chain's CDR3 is CASSEALSNEQFF. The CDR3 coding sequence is TGTGCCAGCAGTGAAGCGTTGAGCAATGAGCAGTTCTTC.

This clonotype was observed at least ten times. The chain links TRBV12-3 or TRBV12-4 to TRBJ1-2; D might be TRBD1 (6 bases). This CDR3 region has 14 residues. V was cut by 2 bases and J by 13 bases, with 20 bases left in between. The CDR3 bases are TGTGCCAGCAGTTTATCACAGGGCGTCTCTAGTCGCACCTTC. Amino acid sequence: CASSLSQGVSSRTF.

CDR3 bases: TGCGCCAGCAGCCAGCGACAGGGATCAAACTATGGCTACACCTTC. The encoded protein is CASSQRQGSNYGYTF. This chain links TRBV5-1 with TRBJ1-2, with 7 nucleotides matching TRBD1. J lost 2 bases, V lost 4 bases, and 8 bases had no gene match. Looked up from germline, CDR1 is SGHRS and CDR2 is YFSETQ. This CDR3 has 15 amino acids.

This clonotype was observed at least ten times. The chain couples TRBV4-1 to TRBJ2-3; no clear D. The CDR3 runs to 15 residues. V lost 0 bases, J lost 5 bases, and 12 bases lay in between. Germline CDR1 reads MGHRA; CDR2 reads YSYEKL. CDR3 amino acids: CASSQERAAIDTQYF. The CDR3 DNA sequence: TGCGCCAGCAGCCAAGAACGGGCTGCAATAGATACGCAGTATTTT.

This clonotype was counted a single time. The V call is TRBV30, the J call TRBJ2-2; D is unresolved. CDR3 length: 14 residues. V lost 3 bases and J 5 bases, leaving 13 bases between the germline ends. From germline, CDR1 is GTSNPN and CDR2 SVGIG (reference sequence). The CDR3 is CAWSVGIVTGELFF. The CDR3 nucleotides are TGTGCCTGGAGCGTAGGGATTGTTACCGGGGAGCTGTTTTTT.

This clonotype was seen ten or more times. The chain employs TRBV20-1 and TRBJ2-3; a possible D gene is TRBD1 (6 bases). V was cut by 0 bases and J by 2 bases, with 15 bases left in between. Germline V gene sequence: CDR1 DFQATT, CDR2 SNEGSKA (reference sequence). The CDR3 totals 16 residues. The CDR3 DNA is TGCAGTGCTAGAGATAGGCCAACAGGGTACACAGATACGCAGTATTTT. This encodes CSARDRPTGYTDTQYF.

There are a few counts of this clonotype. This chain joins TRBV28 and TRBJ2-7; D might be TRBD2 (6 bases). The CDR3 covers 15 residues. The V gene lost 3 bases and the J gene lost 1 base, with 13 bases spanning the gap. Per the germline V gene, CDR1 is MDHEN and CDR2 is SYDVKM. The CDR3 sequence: CASSFSGLGSYEQYF. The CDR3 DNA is TGTGCCAGCAGTTTTAGCGGCTTGGGATCCTACGAGCAGTACTTC.

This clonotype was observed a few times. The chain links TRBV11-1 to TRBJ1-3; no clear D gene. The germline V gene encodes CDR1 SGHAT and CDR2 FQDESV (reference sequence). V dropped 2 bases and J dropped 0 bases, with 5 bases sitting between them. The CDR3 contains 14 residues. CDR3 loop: CASSLSISGNTIYF. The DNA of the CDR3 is TGTGCCAGCAGCTTATCAATCTCTGGAAACACCATATATTTT.

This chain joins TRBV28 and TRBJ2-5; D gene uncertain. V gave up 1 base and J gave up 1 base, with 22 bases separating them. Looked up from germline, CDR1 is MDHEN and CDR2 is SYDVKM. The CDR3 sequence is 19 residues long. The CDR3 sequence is CASSLFLLNRPAPQETQYF. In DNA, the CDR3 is TGTGCCAGCAGTTTATTCTTGCTTAATCGCCCAGCACCCCAAGAGACCCAGTACTTC. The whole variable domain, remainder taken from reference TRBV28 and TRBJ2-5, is DVKVTQSSRYLVKRTGEKVFLECVQDMDHENMFWYRQDPGLGLRLIYFSYDVKMKEKGDIPEGYSVSREKKERFSLILESASTNQTSMYLCASSLFLLNRPAPQETQYFGPGTRLLVL.